This TCR beta chain was recorded in a study of T-cell reconstitution after alpha-beta-depleted transplantation in children. Germline V gene sequence: CDR1 LGHNA, CDR2 YSLEER. The junction had 9 bases not matched to a gene; V was cut back by 3 bases and J by 4 bases. The length of the CDR3 is 17 residues. Overall study findings and caveats: Most T-cell counts and diversity one year after the transplant came from T cells that were newly produced. Roughly two months post-transplant, alpha-beta T cells reportedly originated from several hundred graft clones that had expanded.

As it was prepared, the TCRbeta library received unique molecular identifiers. TCRdb fed the PCR reads into MiXCR, producing one record per CDR3 protein. The table lists approximately 70,000 distinct CDR3 sequences, roughly 4.9% of them singletons, with 15% to 20% in the top ten. This clonotype was seen at least ten times. Antigen specificity is unknown. This clonotype was obtained from a boy less than two years old who had a stem cell transplant for acute myeloid leukemia, so the T cells may come from the graft donor. This sample comprised PBMCs, mostly from graft donor cells, obtained 180 days after TCRalphabeta/CD19-depleted stem cell transplant. The rearrangement links TRBV4-3 to TRBJ2-3; 11 nucleotides match TRBD2. The CDR3 DNA follows: TGCGCCAGCAGCCAGGAAATAGCGGGGGGGCGCCCAGATACGCAGTATTTT. Its protein product is CASSQEIAGGRPDTQYF.